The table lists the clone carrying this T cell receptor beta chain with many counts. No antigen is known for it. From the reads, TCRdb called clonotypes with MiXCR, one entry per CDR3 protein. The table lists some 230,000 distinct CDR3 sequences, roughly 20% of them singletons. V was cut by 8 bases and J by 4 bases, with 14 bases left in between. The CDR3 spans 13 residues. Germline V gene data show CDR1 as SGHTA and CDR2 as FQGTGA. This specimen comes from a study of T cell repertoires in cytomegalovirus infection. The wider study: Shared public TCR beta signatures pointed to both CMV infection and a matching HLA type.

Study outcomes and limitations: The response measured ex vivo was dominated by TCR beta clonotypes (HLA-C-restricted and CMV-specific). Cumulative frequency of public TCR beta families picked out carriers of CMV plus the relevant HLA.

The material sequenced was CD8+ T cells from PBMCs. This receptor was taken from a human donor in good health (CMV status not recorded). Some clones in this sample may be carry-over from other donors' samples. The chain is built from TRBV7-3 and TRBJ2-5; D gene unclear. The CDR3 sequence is CASSRNSGETQYF. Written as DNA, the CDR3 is TGTGCCAGCTCCCGAAACAGTGGAGAGACCCAGTACTTC.